The 14 T cell receptor beta chains below all came from one sample that was sequenced in a study of Tregs in tolerant kidney transplant recipients. Assay used: immunoSEQ multiplex PCR; TCRdb lists only in-frame clones, some missing. The sample has about 48,000 clones. The sequencing here drew on CD4+ T cells from blood, taken before the transplant. The receptors originated from a human donor who received a combined kidney and bone marrow transplant.

Concerning this clone: The DNA ends 3 residues before the CDR3 does, and the rest of the CDR3 is filled in from the germline J gene. This chain joins TRBV29-1 and TRBJ1-1, with D perhaps matching TRBD1 (6 bases). Trimming took off 7 bases at V and 1 base at J, with 13 bases between the two ends. CDR1 SQVTM and CDR2 ANQGSEA come from the germline V gene. CDR3 length equals 13 residues. Partial CDR3 DNA: TGCAGCGCCGCGGGGGCGGGGAACACTGAA. It specifies CSAAGAGNTE. The complete CDR3 protein is CSAAGAGNTEAFF.

Comment on this clone: The CDR3 is cut off 3 residues early in the read; its end comes from the germline J gene. V gene TRBV20-1 combines with J gene TRBJ1-1; D may be TRBD1 (5 bases). Germline CDR1 DFQATT, CDR2 SNEGSKA (reference sequence). The CDR3 length is 14 residues. Trimming stripped 6 bases from V and 1 base from J, with 15 bases between. The sequenced part of the CDR3 DNA is TGCAGTGCGAGCCGTACCAGGGCGAACACTGAA. Amino acids: CSASRTRANTE. The whole CDR3 sequence reads CSASRTRANTEAFF.

Of note for this clone: The read terminates 3 residues before the CDR3 end, so the remaining end is supplied by the germline J gene. V is TRBV19 and J is TRBJ2-7; 7 bases line up with TRBD2. CDR3 length: 13 residues. Germline V gene sequence: CDR1 LNHDA, CDR2 SQIVND (reference sequence). Trimming at V came to 3 bases and at J to 6 bases, leaving 5 bases not matched to a gene. The CDR3 spells CASSIGTGGEQYF. CDR3 bases read: TGTGCCAGTAGTATCGGGACGGGGGGCGAG.

Worth noting for this clone: The missing CDR3 end, 3 residues past where the read stops, is filled in from the germline J gene. This chain links TRBV7-8 with TRBJ2-3; D gene uncertain. Germline CDR1 and CDR2: SGHVS and FQNEAQ. Between the trimmed V and J ends, which lost 4 bases and 0 bases, there was a span of 8 bases. The CDR3 loop spans 14 amino acids. The CDR3 bases that were read are TGTGCCAGCAGCTCATACGGTAGCACAGATACG. Amino acid sequence: CASSSYGSTDT. The whole CDR3 protein is CASSSYGSTDTQYF.

Comments on this clone: The read ends 3 residues early relative to the CDR3; the germline J gene fills the gap. J is TRBJ2-1 and V is TRBV29-1; 16 bases align to TRBD2. Germline CDR1 SQVTM, CDR2 ANQGSEA. Trimming took 5 bases from V and 4 from J; bases not matched to a gene: 2. This CDR3 comprises 15 residues. Partial CDR3 DNA: TGCAGCGTTACGGGACTAGCGGGAGGGTACAATGAG. Its translation: CSVTGLAGGYNE. The CDR3, in full, reads CSVTGLAGGYNEQFF.

With regard to this clone: The CDR3 end lies 3 residues beyond the end of the read and is filled in from the germline J gene. The chain employs TRBV13 and TRBJ2-3, with 7 positions matching TRBD1. Per germline, CDR1 PRHDT and CDR2 FYEKMQ (reference sequence). The ends lost 0 bases at V and 2 bases at J; junction bases unmatched: 8. CDR3 length equals 17 residues. The CDR3 DNA, read in part, is TGTGCCAGCAGCTTAGGCCTAAGAGGACAGGTCACAGATACG. Protein sequence: CASSLGLRGQVTDT. The whole CDR3 is CASSLGLRGQVTDTQYF.

A note on this clone: The observed sequence ends 3 residues before the CDR3 terminus, with the missing tail filled in from the germline J gene. The V gene is TRBV5-1, the J gene TRBJ2-3, with TRBD2 as a possible D gene (6 bases). Germline V gives CDR1 SGHRS, CDR2 YFSETQ. This CDR3 comprises 16 residues. V was pared by 0 bases and J by 0 bases, with 11 bases between. Partial CDR3 DNA: TGCGCCAGCAGCTTGGCACTAGCCACTAGCACAGATACG. Translation: CASSLALATSTDT. The full-length CDR3 reads as CASSLALATSTDTQYF.

About this clone: With the read ending 3 residues before the CDR3 end, the germline J gene is used to fill in that end. J is TRBJ2-7 and V is TRBV29-1, with 8 bases identical to TRBD1. Germline CDR1 SQVTM, CDR2 ANQGSEA. The CDR3 is 15 amino acids. Trimming cost V 4 bases and J 4 bases; bases outside gene matches: 12. The CDR3 spells CSVGSGGSRRYEQYF. The sequenced CDR3 bases are TGCAGCGTTGGCTCAGGGGGCAGCAGACGGTACGAG.

Of note for this clone: The CDR3 goes on 3 residues after the read ends, and that part is filled in from the germline J gene. This sequence joins TRBV12-3 or TRBV12-4 and TRBJ2-7, with TRBD2 identical over 10 bases. The CDR3 is 15 amino acids. J gave up 2 bases and V 5 bases, and 6 bases lay outside the gene matches. The sequenced CDR3 bases are TGTGCCAGCAGTCCTCCCCTAGCGGGGGCCTACGAG. Translating it yields CASSPPLAGAYE. The CDR3, in full, reads CASSPPLAGAYEQYF.

Worth noting for this clone: The CDR3 end falls 3 residues outside the read, so it is completed with the germline J gene. V is TRBV6-2 or TRBV6-3 and J is TRBJ2-7, with a weak D call TRBD1 (6 bases). This CDR3 spans 15 amino acids. V gave up 4 bases and J gave up 0 bases, with 13 bases separating them. CDR1 and CDR2 (germline): MNHEY, SVGEGT. The CDR3 bases that were read are TGTGCCAGCAGTTTTTTGACAGGTGCCTCCTACGAG. Protein: CASSFLTGASYE. The CDR3 in full is CASSFLTGASYEQYF.

On this clone: Compared with germline, one end of the junction differs, possibly owing to a read error. The read ends 3 residues before the CDR3 terminus; that terminus is restored from the germline J gene. Other DNA sequences in this sample translate to the same CDR3. This chain uses TRBV19 with TRBJ2-5; TRBD2 matches at 8 bases. Germline V CDR1 and CDR2: LNHDA, SQIVND (reference sequence). The CDR3 is 16 residues long. The DNA read from the CDR3 is TGTGCCAGCAGTATTGATGCGGGAGGAGTTCGGGAGACC. Amino acid sequence: CASSIDAGGVRET. The whole CDR3 is CASSIDAGGVRETQYF.

Of note for this clone: The CDR3 is cut off 3 residues early in the read; its end comes from the germline J gene. J is TRBJ2-4 and V is TRBV5-1, with TRBD1 as a possible D gene (6 bases). CDR3 length: 14 amino acids. CDR1 is SGHRS, CDR2 YFSETQ, per germline. The V and J ends lost 4 bases and 5 bases respectively, with 13 bases between them. The DNA read from the CDR3 is TGCGCCAGCAGCCCCGGGACAAGCCAAAACATT. Its translation is CASSPGTSQNI. The CDR3 as a whole reads CASSPGTSQNIQYF. Full variable domain (missing parts from reference TRBV5-1 and TRBJ2-4): KAGVTQTPRYLIKTRGQQVTLSCSPISGHRSVSWYQQTPGQGLQFLFEYFSETQRNKGNFPGRFSGRQFSNSRSEMNVSTLELGDSALYLCASSPGTSQNIQYFGAGTRLSVL.

Regarding this clone: The read stops 3 residues short of the end of the CDR3; the missing end is completed from the germline J gene. This chain joins TRBV19 and TRBJ1-5; possible D gene TRBD1, 6 bases. The V gene lost 4 bases and the J gene lost 4 bases, with 20 bases spanning the gap. The CDR3 length is 17 residues. Germline CDR1 LNHDA, CDR2 SQIVND (reference sequence). The CDR3 is CASSKDRSAGVNQPQHF. The covered CDR3 bases are TGTGCCAGTAGTAAGGACAGATCGGCAGGGGTGAATCAGCCC.

About this clone itself: The observed sequence ends 3 residues before the CDR3 terminus, with the missing tail filled in from the germline J gene. J is TRBJ2-5 and V is TRBV20-1; the D gene is possibly TRBD2 (5 bases). Trimming cost V 3 bases and J 5 bases, with 13 bases left between them. This CDR3 has 13 amino acids. Germline lookup yields CDR1 DFQATT and CDR2 SNEGSKA (reference sequence). This CDR3 reads CSASRLAIETQYF. CDR3 DNA (partial): TGCAGTGCTAGCCGCCTAGCTATCGAGACC.